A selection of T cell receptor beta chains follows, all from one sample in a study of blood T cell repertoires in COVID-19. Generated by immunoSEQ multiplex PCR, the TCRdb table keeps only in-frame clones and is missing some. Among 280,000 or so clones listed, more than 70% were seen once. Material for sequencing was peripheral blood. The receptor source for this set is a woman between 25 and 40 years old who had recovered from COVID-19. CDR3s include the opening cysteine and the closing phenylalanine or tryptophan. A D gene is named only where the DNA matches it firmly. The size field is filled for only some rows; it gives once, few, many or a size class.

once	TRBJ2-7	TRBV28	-	TGTGCCAGCAGTTTGAGGGTACTAACCTACGAGCAGTACTTC	CASSLRVLTYEQYF
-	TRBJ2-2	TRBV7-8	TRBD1	TGTGCCAGCAGCCCCGGGACAGGGGCAAACACCGGGGAGCTGTTTTTT	CASSPGTGANTGELFF
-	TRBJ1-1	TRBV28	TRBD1	TGTGCCAGCAGACAGGGGTTGACCCGGCAGAGTGAAGCTTTCTTT	CASRQGLTRQSEAFF
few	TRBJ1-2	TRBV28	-	TGTGCCAGCAGTTCTCGGGGACAACCCTACACCTTC	CASSSRGQPYTF
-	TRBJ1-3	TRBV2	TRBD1	TGTGCCAGCAGTGGCGCGGACAGGGGCTCTGGAAACACCATATATTTT	CASSGADRGSGNTIYF
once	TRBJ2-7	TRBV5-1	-	TGCGCCAGCAGCTTGGCCTTTACAGGAGCATCCTACGAGCAGTACTTC	CASSLAFTGASYEQYF
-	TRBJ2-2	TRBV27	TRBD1	TGTGCCAGCAGTTTATCTGGGACAGGGGGGTCCGGGGAGCTGTTTTTT	CASSLSGTGGSGELFF
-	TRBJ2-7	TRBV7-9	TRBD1	TGTGCCAGCGGCCGACAGGGACCCTACGAGCAGTACTTC	CASGRQGPYEQYF
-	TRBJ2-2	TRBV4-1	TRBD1	TGCGCCAGCAGCCAGGCTGGACAGGGCAACACCGGGGAGCTGTTTTTT	CASSQAGQGNTGELFF
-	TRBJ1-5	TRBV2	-	TGTGCCAGCAGTGATCAAGCAGGGCTCAGCAATCAGCCCCAGCATTTT	CASSDQAGLSNQPQHF
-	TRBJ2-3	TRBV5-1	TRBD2	TGCGCCAGCAGCTTGGGGGCGGGGGTTCGGTCAGATACGCAGTATTTT	CASSLGAGVRSDTQYF
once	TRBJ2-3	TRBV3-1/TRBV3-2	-	TGTGCCAGCAGCCTAAGCTCGGGCACAGATACGCAGTATTTT	CASSLSSGTDTQYF
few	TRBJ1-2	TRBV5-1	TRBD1	TGCGCCAGCAGCTTGGGAGGGGGCAGCCCATATGGCTACACCTTC	CASSLGGGSPYGYTF
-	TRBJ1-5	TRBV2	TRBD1	TGTGCCAGCAGTGGACAGGGTTGGGATCAGCCCCAGCATTTT	CASSGQGWDQPQHF
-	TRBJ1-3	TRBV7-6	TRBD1	TGTGCCAGCAGCTACGCCCAGGGGGCGACTGGAAACACCATATATTTT	CASSYAQGATGNTIYF